This T cell receptor (beta chain) was found in a study of a mutant IDH1 vaccine in newly diagnosed glioma. Time point given: week 35, safety follow-up. Alongside topical imiquimod, each dose of vaccine comprised 300 ug of mutant IDH1 20-mer peptide. Each donor presented with a new WHO grade 3 or 4 astrocytoma that tested IDH1-mutant and showed ATRX loss. Here immunoSEQ multiplex PCR was the method, and the copy in TCRdb shows in-frame clones only, minus some. The sample contains tens of thousands of clones, 85% to 90% of which appear only once. Germline V CDR1 and CDR2: MDHEN, SYDVKM. The germline V and J ends were trimmed by 2 bases and 8 bases, with 6 bases remaining between them. The CDR3 is made up of 11 amino acids. Concerning this clone: The antigen remains unidentified.

V gene TRBV28 combines with J gene TRBJ1-1; maybe TRBD1 (5 bases). The sample in question was PBMCs, obtained from a glioma patient whose treatment included an IDH1 peptide vaccine. The sequence derives from a man aged 35-49 years with glioma. The chain's CDR3 is CASSLTGEAFF. CDR3 sequence (DNA): TGTGCCAGCAGTTTAACAGGAGAAGCTTTCTTT.